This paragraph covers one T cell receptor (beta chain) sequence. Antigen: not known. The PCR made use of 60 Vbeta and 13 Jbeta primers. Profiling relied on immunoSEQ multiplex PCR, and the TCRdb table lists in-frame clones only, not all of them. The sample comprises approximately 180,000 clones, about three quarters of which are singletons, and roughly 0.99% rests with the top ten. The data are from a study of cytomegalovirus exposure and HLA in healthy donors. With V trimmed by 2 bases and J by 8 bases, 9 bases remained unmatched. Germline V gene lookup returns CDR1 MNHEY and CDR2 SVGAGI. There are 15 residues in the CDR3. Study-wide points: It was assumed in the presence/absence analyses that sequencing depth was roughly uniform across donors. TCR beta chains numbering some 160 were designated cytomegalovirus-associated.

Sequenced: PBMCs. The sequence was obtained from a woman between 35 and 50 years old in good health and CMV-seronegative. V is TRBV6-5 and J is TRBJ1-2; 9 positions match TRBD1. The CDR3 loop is CASSYSIGTGFGYTF. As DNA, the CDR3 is TGTGCCAGCAGTTACAGTATTGGGACAGGGTTCGGCTACACCTTC.